These 26 T cell receptor beta chains came from one sample sequenced in a study of CDR3 diversity in severe acne. TCRdb reprocessed the PCR reads via MiXCR and lists one record per CDR3 protein. The data contain approximately 90,000 distinct CDR3 sequences, under 55% of them singletons. The source material was blood. All receptors come from a male donor with severe acne vulgaris.

Sample share makes this clonotype medium-sized. This chain links TRBV5-8 with TRBJ2-7, with 10 bases aligning to TRBD2. Germline CDR1 SGHTS, CDR2 YDEGEE. With 3 bases clipped from V and 5 bases from J, the junction kept 5 bases outside the gene matches. This CDR3 has 14 residues. The CDR3 protein is CASSSSSGSNEQYF. The DNA for the CDR3 is TGTGCCAGCAGCTCATCTAGCGGGAGCAACGAGCAGTACTTC. Complete variable domain (other parts from reference TRBV5-8 and TRBJ2-7): EAGVTQSPTHLIKTRGQQATLRCSPISGHTSVYWYQQALGLGLQFLLWYDEGEERNRGNFPPRFSGRQFPNYSSELNVNALELEDSALYLCASSSSSGSNEQYFGPGTRLTVT.

The chain is built from TRBV28 and TRBJ2-7, with D unclear. The V gene's germline CDR1 is MDHEN and CDR2 SYDVKM. V was trimmed by 6 bases and J by 4 bases, leaving 7 bases between them. This CDR3 has 11 residues. The CDR3 spells CASSSTYEQYV. The CDR3 nucleotides read TGTGCCAGCAGCTCTACTTACGAGCAGTACGTC.

In its sample, this clonotype was seen a few times. The V and J genes are TRBV25-1 and TRBJ2-6; D tentatively fits TRBD1 or TRBD2 (5 bases each). The germline CDR1 and CDR2 sequences are MGHDK and SYGVNS. The V end lost 10 bases, the J end lost 3 bases, and 25 bases lay between the germline ends. CDR3 size: 18 residues. The chain's CDR3 is CATRGTDSLKYGANVLTF. The DNA for the CDR3 is TGTGCCACACGAGGGACCGATTCTTTGAAATATGGGGCCAACGTCCTGACTTTC.

This clonotype has a count of ten or more. This chain uses TRBV7-8 with TRBJ2-7; 9 nucleotides align to TRBD1. Germline CDR1 is SGHVS and CDR2 is FQNEAQ. With 2 bases clipped from V and 3 bases from J, the junction kept 8 bases outside the gene matches. The CDR3 length is 16 residues. The CDR3 DNA is TGTGCCAGCAGCTTATTATACTCGGGACAGGGCTACGAGCAGTACTTC. Translated: CASSLLYSGQGYEQYF.

At least ten counts were recorded for this clonotype. J is TRBJ1-3 and V is TRBV10-3, with D perhaps matching TRBD1 (5 bases). The CDR3 extends over 13 amino acids. Germline lookup yields CDR1 ENHRY and CDR2 SYGVKD. Trimming cost V 9 bases and J 0 bases, with 9 bases left between them. Here the CDR3 reads CAIGGYSGNTIYF. The CDR3 region has the DNA TGTGCCATTGGGGGATACTCTGGAAACACCATATATTTT.

This sequence joins TRBV2 and TRBJ2-1; no reliable D call. CDR3 length equals 18 residues. Germline CDR1 reads SNHLY; CDR2 reads FYNNEI. The CDR3 is CDREPGARPEDSYNEQFF. The CDR3, as DNA: TGTGACCGTGAGCCTGGTGCCCGGCCCGAAGACTCCTACAATGAGCAGTTCTTC.

Only a few counts were recorded for this clonotype. The chain is built from TRBV7-9 and TRBJ2-3; 8 nucleotides line up with TRBD1. J lost 4 bases, V lost 5 bases, and 8 bases had no gene match. The CDR3 extends over 15 amino acids. Germline V gives CDR1 SEHNR, CDR2 FQNEAQ (reference sequence). This chain's CDR3 is CASSLTGVPPDTQYF. Here the CDR3 DNA reads TGTGCCAGCAGCCTGACAGGGGTCCCACCAGATACGCAGTATTTT.

A few counts support this clonotype. The chain uses TRBV6-5 and TRBJ1-5; 8 nucleotides agree with TRBD1. The CDR3 sequence is 15 residues long. Germline V gene lookup returns CDR1 MNHEY and CDR2 SVGAGI. The J segment lost 8 bases and the V segment lost 4 bases, leaving 10 bases of the junction unmatched. CDR3 DNA: TGTGCCAGCAGTTCATCAGGGGGCCCTTTTGAGCCCCAGCATTTT. As protein: CASSSSGGPFEPQHF.

The chain combines TRBV5-1 with TRBJ1-5; no clear D gene. Germline values: CDR1 SGHRS, CDR2 YFSETQ. Trimming shortened V by 5 bases and J by 0 bases, and 9 bases separated the two germline ends. CDR3 length: 14 amino acids. This CDR3 reads CASRGDGSNQPQHF. DNA for the CDR3: TGCGCCAGCAGGGGCGACGGTAGCAATCAGCCCCAGCATTTT.

This clonotype was recorded many times. The chain employs TRBV20-1 and TRBJ1-5; D gene ambiguous. The CDR3 is 17 amino acids. Germline CDR1 reads DFQATT; CDR2 reads SNEGSKA (reference sequence). V lost 0 bases, J lost 1 base, and 16 bases lay in between. The CDR3 sequence: CSARDNANSLSNQPQHF. Here the CDR3 DNA reads TGCAGTGCTAGAGATAACGCGAACAGTTTGAGCAATCAGCCCCAGCATTTT.

This clonotype was recorded only once. The chain combines TRBV10-2 with TRBJ1-3; no clear D gene. Germline V gene sequence: CDR1 WSHSY, CDR2 SAAADI. The CDR3 has 12 amino acids. Deletions cut 3 bases from V and 8 bases from J, with 8 bases between. CDR3 bases: TGCGCCAGCAGTGACGGACGGGACACCATATATTTT. Translation: CASSDGRDTIYF.

The sample holds a few counts of this clonotype. This chain uses TRBV25-1 with TRBJ1-1; tentative D call: TRBD1 (6 bases). Germline V CDR1 and CDR2: MGHDK, SYGVNS. CDR3 length equals 14 residues. V dropped 4 bases and J dropped 4 bases, with 13 bases sitting between them. Here the CDR3 DNA reads TGTGCCAGCAGTGTTGGGGGGCTGGTCACTGAAGCTTTCTTT. Protein: CASSVGGLVTEAFF.

About this clonotype: Here the CDR3 omits its conserved ending phenylalanine or tryptophan, so a read error is the likely source. The genes are TRBV24-1 and TRBJ2-1, with TRBD2 matching over 11 bases. This CDR3 comprises 16 residues. V trimming: 5 bases; J trimming: 7 bases; junction bases outside the gene matches: 9. Germline CDR1 is KGHDR and CDR2 is SFDVKD. Here the CDR3 reads CATSAPTSGTLNEQFS. The CDR3 DNA sequence: TGTGCCACCAGTGCCCCGACTAGCGGGACTTTAAATGAGCAGTTCTCC.

This clonotype was seen more than once but under ten times. This chain connects TRBV25-1 to TRBJ2-7; 11 bases are shared with TRBD2. CDR1 and CDR2 (germline): MGHDK, SYGVNS. V lost 4 bases, J lost 4 bases, and 3 bases stayed unmatched. This CDR3 has 14 amino acids. The CDR3 sequence: CASSGTSGGYEQYF. DNA of the CDR3: TGTGCCAGCAGTGGCACTAGCGGGGGTTACGAGCAGTACTTC.

This clonotype was recorded at least ten times. The chain carries TRBV5-1 and TRBJ1-3; the match to TRBD1 covers 7 bases. The junction had 3 bases not matched to a gene; V was cut back by 6 bases and J by 0 bases. Germline loops: CDR1 SGHRS, CDR2 YFSETQ. This CDR3 has 14 residues. CDR3 residues: CASKGQSSGNTIYF. CDR3 nucleotide sequence: TGCGCCAGCAAGGGACAGTCCTCTGGAAACACCATATATTTT.

On this clonotype: Likely a read error: the CDR3 ends without its conserved phenylalanine or tryptophan. No DNA is shown, since the ends of the CDR3 on it are uncertain; the CDR3 is the one TCRdb lists. The rearrangement joins TRBV7-2 to TRBJ2-3; the listed D gene, TRBD2, was not tested against the DNA. The CDR3 is 16 amino acids in total, end residues counted. CDR1 is SGHTA and CDR2 is FQGNSA in the germline V gene. The CDR3 reads CASSPASDSVGLAGYL.

Comments on this clonotype: An end of the junction does not agree with germline; a read error may underlie this. The V and J genes are TRBV7-2 and TRBJ2-2; TRBD2 might be the D (6 bases). CDR1 is SGHTA, CDR2 FQGNSA, per germline. This CDR3 is 13 amino acids long. The CDR3 spells CASSLTNTGGLFF. CDR3 in DNA: TGTGCCAGCAGCTTAACGAACACCGGGGGGCTGTTTTTT.

This clonotype was observed at least ten times. The V call is TRBV5-5, the J call TRBJ1-1; TRBD1 might be the D (5 bases). The germline gives CDR1 SGHKS, CDR2 YYEKEE (reference sequence). The V gene lost 0 bases and the J gene lost 11 bases, with 14 bases spanning the gap. The CDR3 loop spans 13 amino acids. As DNA, the CDR3 is TGTGCCAGCAGCTTGGGTCAGGGTGGGGTCGCTTTCTTT. Protein sequence: CASSLGQGGVAFF.

To note about this clonotype: At one boundary the junction diverges from the germline segment, which might be a read error. V usage is TRBV4-3 and J usage is TRBJ2-5; 9 bases map to TRBD2. The CDR3 extends over 17 amino acids. Germline CDR1 and CDR2: LGHNA and YSLEER. The CDR3 loop is CASSQDLGGAGGEAQYF. CDR3 sequence (DNA): TGCGCCAGCAGCCAAGACCTGGGAGGAGCGGGAGGAGAGGCCCAGTACTTC.

This clonotype appeared many times. The J gene is TRBJ2-1, the V gene TRBV10-3; 7 bases fit TRBD2. Looked up from germline, CDR1 is ENHRY and CDR2 is SYGVKD. V lost 7 bases and J lost 0; bases outside the gene matches: 15. The CDR3 consists of 18 residues. CDR3 sequence (DNA): TGTGCCATCAATCCGGGACTACTTGATACCGACTCCTACAATGAGCAGTTCTTC. It yields the protein CAINPGLLDTDSYNEQFF.

This clonotype was seen ten or more times. The chain is built from TRBV12-3 or TRBV12-4 and TRBJ1-1, with D tentatively TRBD1 (5 bases). The CDR3 spans 11 residues. V lost 8 bases and J 11 bases, leaving 15 bases between the germline ends. In nucleotides, the CDR3 is TGTGCCAGCGGGCAGGGCGCGTGGGCTTTCTTT. Translated, it gives CASGQGAWAFF.

The V call is TRBV7-9, the J call TRBJ2-7; possibly TRBD2 for D (5 bases). The CDR3 is 13 amino acids. Deletions cut 5 bases from V and 5 bases from J, with 13 bases between. Per the germline V gene, CDR1 is SEHNR and CDR2 is FQNEAQ (reference sequence). Here the CDR3 reads CASSTPRADEQYF. The CDR3 DNA follows: TGTGCCAGCAGCACGCCGAGGGCCGACGAGCAGTACTTC.

The V gene is TRBV10-3, the J gene TRBJ2-7; no firm D call. The DNA end is more similar to TRBJ2-1, so the J call may be wrong. The CDR3 has 10 amino acids. CDR1 and CDR2 from the germline V gene are ENHRY and SYGVKD. The CDR3 DNA sequence: TGTGCCACCGTTGGCAGTGAGCAGTTCTTC. Translating gives CATVGSEQFF.

This clonotype was seen more than once but under ten times. The CDR3 nucleotides are TGCGCCAGCAGCCAAGATGAGTTCATGAACACTGAAGCTTTCTTT. The encoded protein is CASSQDEFMNTEAFF. The J gene is TRBJ1-1, the V gene TRBV4-1; D not resolved. Deletions cut 0 bases from V and 0 bases from J, with 8 bases between. The CDR3 has 15 residues. CDR1 is MGHRA and CDR2 is YSYEKL in the germline V gene.

The chain has TRBV29-1 and TRBJ1-4; perhaps TRBD1 as D (5 bases). Deletions cut 4 bases from V and 0 bases from J, with 9 bases between. The V gene's germline CDR1 is SQVTM and CDR2 ANQGSEA. The CDR3 is 14 amino acids. The CDR3 DNA follows: TGCAGCGTTGTGGAGGGGACAACTAATGAAAAACTGTTTTTT. The encoded protein is CSVVEGTTNEKLFF.

The rearrangement uses TRBV29-1 and TRBJ1-1; 8 bases agree with TRBD1. The CDR3 has 13 amino acids. J lost 1 base, V lost 7 bases, and 5 bases had no gene match. In germline, CDR1 is SQVTM, CDR2 ANQGSEA. The CDR3 loop is CSGHGQGNTEAFF. The CDR3 region has the DNA TGCAGCGGACACGGACAGGGGAACACTGAAGCTTTCTTT.